These 27 T cell receptor beta chains originate from one sample sequenced in a study of blood T cell repertoires in COVID-19. Clones were sequenced by immunoSEQ multiplex PCR, and TCRdb holds only the in-frame ones, with some missing. The top ten hold 1.2% of the sample, which has about 380,000 clones, 88% seen once. Sequencing was carried out using PBMCs or T cells enriched from blood (not recorded which). Receptors were obtained from a woman between 18 and 29 years old who had recovered from COVID-19.

The rearrangement joins TRBV23-1 to TRBJ1-5, with 7 bases identical to TRBD1. TRBV23-1 is assigned to the ORF class and has an uncertain function. The CDR3 consists of 17 residues. V lost 0 bases, J lost 4 bases, and 9 bases stayed unmatched. CDR3 nucleotide sequence: TGCGCCAGCAGTCAATCGCGCCCTGACAGGGAGAATCAGCCCCAGCATTTT. It is translated as CASSQSRPDRENQPQHF.

This clone was seen a few times. The V gene is TRBV6-5, the J gene TRBJ2-7; TRBD1 matches 9 bases. In germline, CDR1 is MNHEY, CDR2 SVGAGI. After removal of 4 bases from V and 1 base from J, the junction contained 5 bases not matched to a gene. This CDR3 has 15 amino acids. CDR3 residues: CASSSTGGRSYEQYF. For the CDR3, the DNA is TGTGCCAGCAGTTCGACAGGGGGACGTTCCTACGAGCAGTACTTC.

The chain links TRBV10-3 to TRBJ1-5; 8 bases align to TRBD1. This CDR3 contains 14 residues. The germline V gene encodes CDR1 ENHRY and CDR2 SYGVKD. V lost 8 bases and J lost 2; bases outside the gene matches: 5. CDR3 coding DNA: TGTGCCATCGGGGACAGGCGGGGCAATCAGCCCCAGCATTTT. This translates into CAIGDRRGNQPQHF.

V gene TRBV5-1 combines with J gene TRBJ2-3; a possible D gene is TRBD2 (6 bases). Trimming cost V 6 bases and J 6 bases, with 20 bases left between them. In germline, CDR1 is SGHRS, CDR2 YFSETQ. The CDR3 is 15 residues long. The CDR3 DNA reads TGCGCCAGCACCCCGGGGGAGGTACTCGGGGATACGCAGTATTTT. It specifies CASTPGEVLGDTQYF.

Worth noting for this clone: The CDR3 end shows no conserved phenylalanine or tryptophan, and so a read error is likely. It is unclear where the CDR3 begins or ends on the DNA, so no DNA is shown, and the CDR3 is as TCRdb lists it. The chain joins TRBV7-3 to TRBJ1-1; the table's D gene call, TRBD1, was not cross checked with the DNA. Germline V gene lookup returns CDR1 SGHTA and CDR2 FQGTGA. Ends included, the CDR3 has 12 residues. This chain's CDR3 is CASSQYRGFGSY.

The CDR3 region has the DNA TGCAGCGTTCCTGCTGCCCCCCCTCGGACAGGGGGCCCCGAGCAGTACTTC. Translated, it gives CSVPAAPPRTGGPEQYF. The V call is TRBV29-1, the J call TRBJ2-7; the match to TRBD1 covers 11 bases. The CDR3 runs 17 residues. Trimming removed 5 bases from V and 6 bases from J; junction bases left unmatched: 18. Germline V gives CDR1 SQVTM, CDR2 ANQGSEA.

The chain joins TRBV4-1 to TRBJ2-5; D is ambiguous. The CDR3 sequence is 13 residues long. V lost 1 base to trimming and J lost 2 bases, with 5 bases between them. CDR1 is MGHRA and CDR2 is YSYEKL in the germline V gene. Written as DNA, the CDR3 is TGCGCCAGCAGCCAAGCCTTACAAGAGACCCAGTACTTC. It codes for CASSQALQETQYF.

The table lists this clone with a few counts. This sequence joins TRBV27 and TRBJ1-2, with 10 positions matching TRBD1. Trimming at V came to 5 bases and at J to 4 bases, leaving 10 bases not matched to a gene. Germline V CDR1 and CDR2: MNHEY, SMNVEV (reference sequence). This CDR3 is 16 amino acids long. The DNA of the CDR3 is TGTGCCAGCAGTGGGACAGGGGATGTGTGGGTCTATGGCTACACCTTC. Amino acid sequence: CASSGTGDVWVYGYTF.

The chain couples TRBV15 to TRBJ1-1; 9 bases map to TRBD1. Per germline, CDR1 LNHNV and CDR2 YYDKDF (reference sequence). Losses at the gene ends were 1 base for V and 2 bases for J; bases not matched to a gene: 11. CDR3 length equals 18 residues. As DNA, the CDR3 is TGTGCCACCAGCAGAGTGGGGAGAACAGGGGGCACTAACACTGAAGCTTTCTTT. It codes for CATSRVGRTGGTNTEAFF.

This sequence joins TRBV18 and TRBJ1-3; the match to TRBD1 covers 7 bases. This CDR3 has 17 residues. Per germline, CDR1 KGHSH and CDR2 LQKENI. Losses at the gene ends were 4 bases for V and 5 bases for J; bases not matched to a gene: 14. Here the CDR3 DNA reads TGTGCCAGCTCACGAGACAGGGAGCCGAACCTACGAAACACCATATATTTT. This translates into CASSRDREPNLRNTIYF.

The V gene is TRBV19, the J gene TRBJ2-7; 9 bases fit TRBD1. This CDR3 contains 13 residues. With V trimmed by 9 bases and J by 6 bases, 9 bases remained unmatched. The germline V gene has CDR1 LNHDA and CDR2 SQIVND (reference sequence). This CDR3 reads CASEPGQGFEQYF. DNA for the CDR3: TGTGCCAGCGAGCCGGGACAGGGTTTCGAGCAGTACTTC.

The V and J genes are TRBV7-2 and TRBJ1-2; D is ambiguous. The CDR3 runs to 13 residues. V was pared by 2 bases and J by 4 bases, with 8 bases between. CDR1 SGHTA and CDR2 FQGNSA come from the germline V gene. The CDR3 nucleotides read TGTGCCAGCAGCTTATCAGGCACCTATGGCTACACCTTC. Amino acid sequence: CASSLSGTYGYTF. The variable domain in full, completed from reference TRBV7-2 and TRBJ1-2, reads GAGVSQSPSNKVTEKGKDVELRCDPISGHTALYWYRQSLGQGLEFLIYFQGNSAPDKSGLPSDRFSAERTGGSVSTLTIQRTQQEDSAVYLCASSLSGTYGYTFGSGTRLTVV.

V and J are TRBV6-5 and TRBJ1-6; a possible D gene is TRBD1 (6 bases). Per germline, CDR1 MNHEY and CDR2 SVGAGI. The CDR3 has 14 amino acids. Trimming took off 6 bases at V and 7 bases at J, with 13 bases between the two ends. CDR3 in DNA: TGTGCCAGCAGGCCGGGACACCGAAATTCACCCCTCCACTTT. This codes for CASRPGHRNSPLHF.

The rearrangement links TRBV11-3 to TRBJ2-2; TRBD2 agrees at 12 bases. J lost 5 bases, V lost 4 bases, and 5 bases had no gene match. Germline CDR1 is SGHNT and CDR2 is YENEEA. The CDR3 consists of 16 residues. The CDR3 DNA reads TGTGCCAGCAGCTCGACTAGCGGGGGAGGGACCGGGGAGCTGTTTTTT. Translation: CASSSTSGGGTGELFF.

Worth noting for this clone: Other DNA variants within this sample encode the same CDR3. The chain couples TRBV4-1 to TRBJ2-7; maybe TRBD2 (6 bases). V was pared by 1 base and J by 1 base, with 8 bases between. The germline V gene has CDR1 MGHRA and CDR2 YSYEKL. This CDR3 has 14 amino acids. CDR3 in amino acids: CASSQGAGSYEQYF. DNA for the CDR3: TGCGCCAGCAGCCAAGGGGCGGGGTCCTACGAGCAGTACTTC.

The chain is built from TRBV5-4 and TRBJ2-2, with 7 bases that match TRBD1. This CDR3 is built from 16 residues. Per the germline V gene, CDR1 is SGHNT and CDR2 is YYREEE (reference sequence). Unmatched junction bases numbered 11, after V lost 4 bases and J lost 5 bases. CDR3 sequence: CASSTRTGPGTGELFF. The CDR3 DNA reads TGTGCCAGCAGCACCCGGACAGGCCCTGGGACCGGGGAGCTGTTTTTT.

The J gene is TRBJ1-6, the V gene TRBV10-1, with no clear D. Germline V gene lookup returns CDR1 WNHNN and CDR2 SYGVQD (reference sequence). The CDR3 is 15 amino acids. Trimming removed 6 bases at V and 10 bases at J, with 19 bases between. CDR3 nucleotide sequence: TGCGCCAGCAGCGCCGAGGAGGGAAGGTTCTCACCCCTCCACTTT. Translating it yields CASSAEEGRFSPLHF.

The chain combines TRBV2 with TRBJ1-5, with 7 bases fitting TRBD1. CDR3 length: 13 amino acids. V shed 6 bases and J 6 bases; nucleotides not matched to a gene: 5. Germline loops: CDR1 SNHLY, CDR2 FYNNEI. CDR3 protein: CASRTGFAQPQHF. CDR3 coding DNA: TGTGCCAGCAGGACAGGGTTCGCTCAGCCCCAGCATTTT.

On this clone: A junction boundary mismatches the germline segment, possibly from a read error. The chain joins TRBV7-7 to TRBJ2-6; 7 nucleotides align to TRBD2. Germline V gives CDR1 SSHAT, CDR2 FNYEAQ (reference sequence). The CDR3 loop spans 15 amino acids. The chain's CDR3 is CASSRQAGGANVLTF. CDR3 coding DNA: TGTGCTAGCAGCCGGCAAGCGGGAGGGGCCAACGTCCTGACTTTC.

This clone was observed a few times. This rearrangement joins TRBV30 to TRBJ1-2, with D unresolved. The length of the CDR3 is 14 residues. The germline V gene encodes CDR1 GTSNPN and CDR2 SVGIG (reference sequence). The V end was cut by 0 bases, the J end by 8 bases, with 16 bases between. The DNA of the CDR3 is TGTGCCTGGAGTGTACCGGGGTCCCAAAGGGGCTACACCTTC. As protein: CAWSVPGSQRGYTF.

The rearrangement links TRBV27 to TRBJ1-4; D is perhaps TRBD1 (6 bases). The V end lost 5 bases, the J end lost 4 bases, and 20 bases lay between the germline ends. Germline V gene lookup returns CDR1 MNHEY and CDR2 SMNVEV (reference sequence). This CDR3 has 17 amino acids. The CDR3 spells CASSTRWADSFNEKLFF. Written as DNA, the CDR3 is TGTGCCAGCAGTACACGTTGGGCGGACAGTTTTAATGAAAAACTGTTTTTT.

This chain links TRBV29-1 with TRBJ1-3; D is unresolved. The germline V gene encodes CDR1 SQVTM and CDR2 ANQGSEA. The V end was cut by 4 bases, the J end by 0 bases, with 16 bases between. This CDR3 has 16 residues. The CDR3 here is CSVAGKFQGSGNTIYF. The CDR3 coding sequence is TGCAGCGTTGCGGGAAAGTTCCAAGGCTCTGGAAACACCATATATTTT.

This sequence joins TRBV5-1 and TRBJ1-6; TRBD1 matches at 8 bases. CDR1 is SGHRS and CDR2 is YFSETQ in the germline V gene. The CDR3 is 14 amino acids. V shed 4 bases, J shed 7 bases, and the junction held 4 bases outside the gene matches. DNA for the CDR3: TGCGCCAGCAGCCCGGGACAGGAAAATTCACCCCTCCACTTT. Its translation: CASSPGQENSPLHF.

The chain employs TRBV6-5 and TRBJ1-3, with D unresolved. The length of the CDR3 is 15 residues. V lost 4 bases to trimming and J lost 1 base, with 11 bases between them. Germline loops: CDR1 MNHEY, CDR2 SVGAGI. CDR3 nucleotide sequence: TGTGCCAGCAGTTCTTCCTTAGAATCTGGAAACACCATATATTTT. Amino acid sequence: CASSSSLESGNTIYF.

The J gene is TRBJ1-4, the V gene TRBV3-1 (or the pseudogene TRBV3-2), with unresolved D. The germline CDR1 and CDR2 sequences are LGHDT and YNNKEL (reference sequence). With 0 bases removed from V and 4 bases from J, the gap between germline ends came to 15 bases. CDR3 length: 17 amino acids. The CDR3 reads CASSQENTPLSNEKLFF. The CDR3 coding sequence is TGTGCCAGCAGCCAAGAAAATACACCTCTCAGTAATGAAAAACTGTTTTTT.

The chain recombines TRBV11-2 with TRBJ1-1, with unresolved D. The V end lost 2 bases, the J end lost 8 bases, and 9 bases lay between the germline ends. Germline loops: CDR1 SGHAT, CDR2 FQNNGV. This CDR3 contains 12 residues. Written as DNA, the CDR3 is TGTGCCAGCAGCTTAACGACCGGGGAAGCTTTCTTT. This sequence encodes CASSLTTGEAFF.

The chain carries TRBV9 and TRBJ2-1, with D maybe TRBD2 (6 bases). Germline CDR1 is SGDLS and CDR2 is YYNGEE. Trimming left V 4 bases short and J 4 bases short, with 18 bases between. The CDR3 covers 16 residues. Here the CDR3 DNA reads TGTGCCAGCAGCCAAAATCCGCTAGCGAAGTACAATGAGCAGTTCTTC. Its protein product is CASSQNPLAKYNEQFF.